This T cell receptor beta chain was documented in a study of early T cells in non-severe SARS-CoV-2 infection. CDR3 length: 15 residues. V shed 6 bases and J 4 bases; nucleotides not matched to a gene: 8. The germline V gene has CDR1 MNHEY and CDR2 SVGAGI. TCRdb re-called the 5' RACE reads with MiXCR, one entry per CDR3 protein. The sample records approximately 47,000 distinct CDR3 sequences, around a tenth being singletons. Material: whole blood, obtained at baseline. This TCR was sampled from an adult who was a healthcare worker with PCR-confirmed SARS-CoV-2 infection or an uninfected control (not recorded which). The V call is TRBV6-5, the J call TRBJ2-7, with 11 bases identical to TRBD2. The CDR3 region is CASSLYTSGGYEQYF. The CDR3 DNA is TGTGCCAGCAGCCTTTATACTAGCGGGGGTTACGAGCAGTACTTC.